This T cell receptor (beta chain) derives from a study of cytomegalovirus exposure and HLA in healthy donors. About the research overall: In an early release, HLA-typed donors contributed about 80 million unique TCR sequences.

Germline V gene lookup returns CDR1 MRHNA and CDR2 SNTAGT. The CDR3 sequence is 14 residues long. With 5 bases removed from V and 10 bases from J, the gap between germline ends came to 20 bases. The PCR had 60 Vbeta and 13 Jbeta primers. Only in-frame clones appear in the TCRdb table, and some are missing; sequencing was by immunoSEQ multiplex PCR. The sample contains 150,000 to 200,000 clones, 65% to 70% of which appear only once. The sample consisted of PBMCs. This TCR was sampled from a man aged 25-45 years in good health and CMV-seropositive. The J gene is TRBJ1-2, the V gene TRBV6-4; no definite D call. The CDR3 region is CASSSAALTMDYTF. CDR3 coding DNA: TGTGCCAGCAGTTCGGCCGCCCTAACTATGGACTACACCTTC.